Listed below are T cell receptor beta chains from one sample, sequenced in a study of T cell responses to AZD1222 COVID-19 vaccine. Only in-frame clones appear in the TCRdb table, and some are missing; sequencing was by immunoSEQ multiplex PCR. This table holds tens of thousands of clones, approximately 89% found once. Sequences were derived from peripheral blood, sampled on day 0 of MenACWY control vaccination. The origin of the receptors is an adult in good health. CDR3s include the opening cysteine and the closing phenylalanine or tryptophan. The D gene is left open where the match is weak. A row's size may be missing; if present it is once, few, many or a size class.

size,J,length,D,V,DNA,CDR3
-,TRBJ2-6,16,TRBD1,TRBV3-1/TRBV3-2,TGTGCCAGCAGCCGTACAGGGGGCTCTGGGGCCAACGTCCTGACTTTC,CASSRTGGSGANVLTF
-,TRBJ1-2,15,TRBD1,TRBV7-2,TGTGCCAGCAGCTTAGGGGGGCCGACAGGGTACGGCTACACCTTC,CASSLGGPTGYGYTF
few,TRBJ1-5,14,-,TRBV30,TGTGCCTGGGCGGCCCGAGCCTCCAATCAGCCCCAGCATTTT,CAWAARASNQPQHF
-,TRBJ2-3,14,-,TRBV9,TGTGCCAGCAGCGTACAGGGTAGCACAGATACGCAGTATTTT,CASSVQGSTDTQYF
-,TRBJ1-6,14,-,TRBV5-6,TGTGCCAGCAGCTTATCAGGGGTCAATTCACCCCTCCACTTT,CASSLSGVNSPLHF
-,TRBJ1-2,14,-,TRBV6-5,TGTGCCAGCAGTTACGGGGCCGCAAACTATGGCTACACCTTC,CASSYGAANYGYTF
-,TRBJ1-6,19,-,TRBV6-1,TGTGCCAGCAGTGAATTCCCCAATTCTCCCTCGGTCTTCCTTTCACCCCTCCACTTT,CASSEFPNSPSVFLSPLHF
-,TRBJ1-5,15,TRBD1,TRBV6-5,TGTGCCATCAAATCCGGGACAGGGGTTCGGCAGCCCCAGCATTTT,CAIKSGTGVRQPQHF
-,TRBJ1-4,16,TRBD1,TRBV5-1,TGCGCCAGCAGCGGCGAGAGACAGGGGTCTAATGAAAAACTGTTTTTT,CASSGERQGSNEKLFF
-,TRBJ2-1,14,TRBD1,TRBV2,TGTGCCAGCAGTGCGGGCAGGGGGTACAATGAGCAGTTCTTC,CASSAGRGYNEQFF
once,TRBJ2-3,19,-,TRBV7-9,TGTGCCAGCAGCTTAGGTGGGCCCTATCGATCGGAAAGCACAGATACGCAGTATTTT,CASSLGGPYRSESTDTQYF
-,TRBJ2-7,15,-,TRBV3-1/TRBV3-2,TGTGCCAGCAGCCACTCGACAGATCCCTACTACGAGCAGTACTTC,CASSHSTDPYYEQYF
-,TRBJ1-2,14,TRBD1,TRBV7-3,TGTGCCAGCAGCTTAGGACAGGGGACCTATGGCTACACCTTC,CASSLGQGTYGYTF
-,TRBJ2-2,13,TRBD1,TRBV12-3/TRBV12-4,TGTGCCAGCAGCACAGGGGAGAACGGGGAGCTGTTTTTT,CASSTGENGELFF
once,TRBJ2-1,11,-,TRBV5-3,TGTGCCAGAAGCCGGTTCGACGAGCAGTTCTTC,CARSRFDEQFF
-,TRBJ1-1,13,-,TRBV5-1,TGCGCCAGCAGCTTAAGAGAAGTCACTGAAGCTTTCTTT,CASSLREVTEAFF
-,TRBJ2-3,13,-,TRBV7-3,TGTGCCAGCAGCACCAACCCGACAGATACGCAGTATTTT,CASSTNPTDTQYF
-,TRBJ2-3,14,TRBD1,TRBV7-7,TGTGCTAGCAGCTTAGAACAGGGGTTAGATACGCAGTATTTT,CASSLEQGLDTQYF
-,TRBJ1-1,13,TRBD1,TRBV6-6,TGTGCCAGTACCCCGGGACAGGCCCTTACAGCTTTCTTT,CASTPGQALTAFF
-,TRBJ2-3,16,TRBD1,TRBV9,TGTGCCAGCAGCGTAGGGACAGGGGCGGGAACAGATACGCAGTATTTT,CASSVGTGAGTDTQYF
-,TRBJ2-7,12,-,TRBV28,TGTGCCAGCAGTTTAGGGGCCTACGAGCAGTACTTC,CASSLGAYEQYF
few,TRBJ1-4,15,-,TRBV7-9,TGTGCCAGCAGCTTGACCGGGACCCCAAATGAAAAACTGTTTTTT,CASSLTGTPNEKLFF
few,TRBJ2-5,13,-,TRBV6-5,TGTGCCAGCACCCTACAGGGAGGGGAGACCCAGTACTTC,CASTLQGGETQYF
-,TRBJ1-4,14,-,TRBV5-5,TGTGCCAGCAGCTTTGGGACATTTGGAGAAAAACTGTTTTTT,CASSFGTFGEKLFF